These T cell receptor beta chains were read from a single sample in a study of T cell responses to AZD1222 COVID-19 vaccine. Assay used: immunoSEQ multiplex PCR; TCRdb lists only in-frame clones, some missing. The profile shows under 200,000 clones, 80% to 90% of them singletons. Sample: peripheral blood, taken on day 0 of MenACWY control vaccination. The receptor set was obtained from an adult in good health. The CDR3 runs from the conserved cysteine through the conserved F or W. Fields, in order: J gene, D gene, V gene, clone size, CDR3 DNA, CDR3 protein. A D gene is named only where the DNA matches it firmly. Clone size is not always given. Where it is, it says once, few, many or a class for expanded clones.

TRBJ2-5 | TRBD2 | TRBV4-1 | once | TGCGCCAGCAGCCAAGAGGGACTAGCGGCCCAAGAGACCCAGTACTTC | CASSQEGLAAQETQYF
TRBJ1-1 | TRBD1 | TRBV14 | NA | TGTGCCAGCAGCCGGAACAGGGGTACTGAAGCTTTCTTT | CASSRNRGTEAFF
TRBJ2-5 | TRBD1 | TRBV29-1 | NA | TGCAGCGTTGACGGGGCAGGGGGCAACGAGGAGACCCAGTACTTC | CSVDGAGGNEETQYF
TRBJ2-1 | TRBD2 | TRBV11-2 | NA | TGTGCCAGCAGCTTAGCTTCCAGCGGGAGTGGTAATGAGCAGTTCTTC | CASSLASSGSGNEQFF
TRBJ1-3 | NA | TRBV30 | NA | TGTGCCTGGAGTTTCCCCAGGGTCTCTGGAAACACCATATATTTT | CAWSFPRVSGNTIYF
TRBJ2-7 | NA | TRBV6-5 | NA | TGTGCCAGCAGTTACTCGACCCCGGACAGCCCCTACGAGCAGTACTTC | CASSYSTPDSPYEQYF
TRBJ2-7 | TRBD2 | TRBV9 | NA | TGTGCCAGCAGCCCTGGGGAGGGTGGCTCCTACGAGCAGTACTTC | CASSPGEGGSYEQYF
TRBJ1-5 | NA | TRBV7-2 | NA | TGTGCCAGCAGCTTAGCGAAAGGGAGGAGGGAGGCCAATCAGCCCCAGCATTTT | CASSLAKGRREANQPQHF
TRBJ1-4 | NA | TRBV14 | NA | TGTGCCAGCAGCCAGCGACCTACGAGGCAGGCTAATGAAAAACTGTTTTTT | CASSQRPTRQANEKLFF
TRBJ1-1 | NA | TRBV4-2 | NA | TGTGCCAGCAGCCTCAGCGTAGGGAGCATGAACACTGAAGCTTTCTTT | CASSLSVGSMNTEAFF
TRBJ2-1 | NA | TRBV5-1 | once | TGCGCCAGCAGCCCCCGGGACTCCGTTTTGCGCAATGAGCAGTTCTTC | CASSPRDSVLRNEQFF
TRBJ2-5 | TRBD2 | TRBV5-4 | once | TGTGCCAGCAGCTTGGCCGCTAGCGGGAAGGGAGAGACCCAGTACTTC | CASSLAASGKGETQYF
TRBJ2-7 | TRBD2 | TRBV6-6 | NA | TGTGCCAGCAGTTACTCGGCGGGGGGGCCAGGTGAATACTTC | CASSYSAGGPGEYF
TRBJ1-1 | NA | TRBV27 | once | TGTGCCGTCCGGGCCTCCCTGAACGGGGACACTGAAGCTTTCTTT | CAVRASLNGDTEAFF
TRBJ2-3 | NA | TRBV15 | NA | TGTGCCACCAGCAGAGATTTGGGAACGGCCGCGGTAGATACGCAGTATTTT | CATSRDLGTAAVDTQYF
TRBJ1-1 | TRBD1 | TRBV9 | NA | TGTGCCAGCAGTGCGACAGGGCTCCGGACTGAAGCTTTCTTT | CASSATGLRTEAFF
TRBJ2-7 | NA | TRBV7-2 | NA | TGTGCCAGCAGCTTAGGGTGGGGCGCTTCCTACGAGCAGTACTTC | CASSLGWGASYEQYF
TRBJ1-4 | TRBD1 | TRBV5-1 | NA | TGCGCCAGCAGCGGTACCGGGACAGTGAATGAAAAACTGTTTTTT | CASSGTGTVNEKLFF
TRBJ2-5 | NA | TRBV30 | NA | TGTGCCTGGGAGGGCATCCAAGAGACCCAGTACTTC | CAWEGIQETQYF
TRBJ1-2 | NA | TRBV9 | NA | TGTGCCAGCAGCGTTGGGGGCGGCGACTATGGCTACACCTTC | CASSVGGGDYGYTF
TRBJ1-1 | NA | TRBV2 | NA | TGTGCCAGCAGTGAAGGCCCGAGGGCTGAAGCTTTCTTT | CASSEGPRAEAFF
TRBJ2-3 | TRBD2 | TRBV3-1/TRBV3-2 | NA | TGTGCCAGCAGCCCACTAGCGGGGACAGATACGCAGTATTTT | CASSPLAGTDTQYF
TRBJ2-1 | NA | TRBV19 | once | TGTGCCAGTAGTCCGCGACTTGGGTCGGGTTACAATGAGCAGTTCTTC | CASSPRLGSGYNEQFF
TRBJ2-5 | NA | TRBV6-5 | NA | TGTGCCAGCAGAGACGCGGGCCTCGGGGAGACCCAGTACTTC | CASRDAGLGETQYF
TRBJ2-5 | NA | TRBV6-4 | NA | TGTGCCAGCAGTGTAGCGCCAGAAGAGACCCAGTACTTC | CASSVAPEETQYF
TRBJ1-6 | NA | TRBV11-1 | NA | TGTGCCAGCAGCCCTGACACGGATTATTCACCCCTCCACTTT | CASSPDTDYSPLHF
TRBJ2-3 | NA | TRBV3-1/TRBV3-2 | NA | TGTGCCAGCAGCCAAGGACAGGCCGGAAGGGATACGCAGTATTTT | CASSQGQAGRDTQYF
TRBJ1-6 | TRBD1 | TRBV30 | NA | TGTGCCTGGAGTTTGGACAGGGAAAAATATAATTCACCCCTCCACTTT | CAWSLDREKYNSPLHF
TRBJ1-1 | NA | TRBV30 | NA | TGTGCCTGGAGTGTCCCTGAAGCTTTCTTT | CAWSVPEAFF
TRBJ2-7 | NA | TRBV21-1 | NA | TGTGCCAACCCAGATACCTACGAGCAGTACTTC | CANPDTYEQYF
TRBJ1-1 | NA | TRBV29-1 | few | TGCAGCGCCCGGGGAGGGGTCACTGAAGCTTTCTTT | CSARGGVTEAFF
TRBJ1-3 | NA | TRBV30 | NA | TGTGCCTGGAGCGTGCTAGGCACCATATATTTT | CAWSVLGTIYF
TRBJ2-2 | TRBD2 | TRBV19 | NA | TGTGCCAGTATTAGGGGACTAGCGAACCCCGGGGAGCTGTTTTTT | CASIRGLANPGELFF
TRBJ1-1 | NA | TRBV30 | NA | TGTGCCTGGAGTGAGGGAGGTTACACTGAAGCTTTCTTT | CAWSEGGYTEAFF
TRBJ1-4 | NA | TRBV28 | NA | TGTGCCATCCAGGGGCGCTCATCCCCTAATGAAAAACTGTTTTTT | CAIQGRSSPNEKLFF
TRBJ1-1 | NA | TRBV15 | NA | TGTGCCACCAGCAGAGTGGGGTTTGGGATTGCGAACACTGAAGCTTTCTTT | CATSRVGFGIANTEAFF
TRBJ2-3 | NA | TRBV6-5 | NA | TGTGCCAGCAGTCCCGGGCTCTTTCACACAGATACGCAGTATTTT | CASSPGLFHTDTQYF
TRBJ1-1 | TRBD1 | TRBV7-6 | once | TGTGCCAGCGGGGGACAGGGCGGGAAGGACACTGAAGCTTTCTTT | CASGGQGGKDTEAFF
TRBJ2-2 | NA | TRBV11-3 | once | TGTGCCAGCAGCTTAATATACACCGGGGAGCTGTTTTTT | CASSLIYTGELFF
TRBJ1-1 | TRBD1 | TRBV7-8 | NA | TGTGCCAGCAGCTCGGGACAGCCTTTGAACACTGAAGCTTTCTTT | CASSSGQPLNTEAFF
TRBJ1-1 | NA | TRBV7-9 | NA | TGTGCCAGCAGCTTAGAGGGCCCAGGTGAAGCTTTCTTT | CASSLEGPGEAFF
TRBJ2-7 | NA | TRBV5-1 | NA | TGCGCCAGCAGCTTGGGGGACAAGACCTACGAGCAGTACTTC | CASSLGDKTYEQYF
TRBJ2-7 | NA | TRBV27 | NA | TGTGCCAGCAGTGGAACGGGTGCCTACGAGCAGTACTTC | CASSGTGAYEQYF
TRBJ2-7 | NA | TRBV3-1/TRBV3-2 | many | TGTGCCAGCAGCCAAGTGCCGGGACCCTACGAGCAGTACTTC | CASSQVPGPYEQYF
TRBJ1-3 | TRBD1 | TRBV27 | NA | TGTGCCAGCAGGACAGGGGTTGGAAACACCATATATTTT | CASRTGVGNTIYF
TRBJ2-2 | TRBD2 | TRBV5-4 | NA | TGTGCCAGCAGAACAGGGACTAGCGGGACCACCGGGGAGCTGTTTTTT | CASRTGTSGTTGELFF
TRBJ1-5 | TRBD1 | TRBV6-5 | NA | TGTGCCAGCATCCAGAAGGGACAGTTGGATCAGCCCCAGCATTTT | CASIQKGQLDQPQHF
TRBJ1-4 | TRBD1 | TRBV7-9 | NA | TGTGCCAGCAGCTCCCGGGACAGTGCTAATGAAAAACTGTTTTTT | CASSSRDSANEKLFF
TRBJ1-1 | NA | TRBV7-9 | NA | TGTGCCAGCAGCTCAGCAGCTCGTGTTAGGACAGCCGGCGCTTTCTTT | CASSSAARVRTAGAFF
TRBJ1-2 | NA | TRBV9 | NA | TGTGCCAGCAGATCGGACCTCCTGGTTAACTATGGCTACACCTTC | CASRSDLLVNYGYTF
TRBJ2-5 | NA | TRBV6-1 | NA | TGTGCCAGCAGTGAACCCGGGACCCCAGGGAAAGAGACCCAGTACTTC | CASSEPGTPGKETQYF
TRBJ1-3 | TRBD1 | TRBV28 | once | TGTGCCAGCAGTTATCACCATCTTCCCAGGGGGCCGACTGGAAACACCATATATTTT | CASSYHHLPRGPTGNTIYF
TRBJ2-5 | TRBD2 | TRBV5-6 | NA | TGTGCCAGCAGCTTGGAGGCCCGGGCGGGAGGAAAAGAGACCCAGTACTTC | CASSLEARAGGKETQYF
TRBJ2-7 | NA | TRBV4-2 | NA | TGTGCCAGCAGCCAAGAGGAGACTAGTGGCTACGAGCAGTACTTC | CASSQEETSGYEQYF
TRBJ1-3 | NA | TRBV3-1/TRBV3-2 | NA | TGTGCCAGCAGCCAGTACCAGAGGATAGAAAACACCATATATTTT | CASSQYQRIENTIYF
TRBJ2-1 | NA | TRBV2 | NA | TGTGCCAGCAGTGATTCCCAGCCCCTCTACAATGAGCAGTTCTTC | CASSDSQPLYNEQFF
TRBJ2-3 | NA | TRBV30 | NA | TGTGCCTGGAGTGTACTCGGGGTTAGGGATACGCAGTATTTT | CAWSVLGVRDTQYF